The rows below give T cell receptor beta chains drawn from one sample of a study of blood T cell repertoires in COVID-19. Generated by immunoSEQ multiplex PCR, the TCRdb table keeps only in-frame clones and is missing some. Among 330,000 or so clones listed, over 70% were seen once. Sequences were obtained from PBMCs or T cells enriched from blood (not recorded which). The receptors stem from a man younger than 40 who had recovered from COVID-19. Each CDR3 is given with its conserved first and last residue. The D gene is left open where the match is weak. Clone size appears in some rows only: once, few, many, or a class for an expanded clone.

d_call	v_call	clone_size	j_call	cdr3_nt	cdr3_aa
.	TRBV28	.	TRBJ1-2	TGTGCCAGTCATACCTTTGAGTTCTATGGCTACACCTTC	CASHTFEFYGYTF
TRBD1	TRBV5-5	.	TRBJ2-5	TGTGCCAGCAGCTGGGGACAGGGACTTAGGGAGACCCAGTACTTC	CASSWGQGLRETQYF
.	TRBV18	.	TRBJ2-5	TGTGCCAGCTCACCAGGGGCAGAGACCCAGTACTTC	CASSPGAETQYF
.	TRBV5-8	.	TRBJ1-6	TGTGCCAGCAGCTTGTTGGTTGACAGGTCCGGTTTTTCACCCCTCCACTTT	CASSLLVDRSGFSPLHF
TRBD2	TRBV13	.	TRBJ2-4	TGTGCCAGCAGCTCGGGGGGGTCCAAAAACATTCAGTACTTC	CASSSGGSKNIQYF
.	TRBV19	.	TRBJ1-2	TGTGCCAGTAGGGGAGAGAGGTGGTTCGGCTACACCTTC	CASRGERWFGYTF
TRBD1	TRBV11-2	.	TRBJ1-5	TGTGCCAGCAGCTTAGAGGGTTGGCCAGGGGGGAATCAGCCCCAGCATTTT	CASSLEGWPGGNQPQHF
.	TRBV5-1	once	TRBJ2-3	TGCGCCAGCAGCTACCCAGGGGACGATACGCAGTATTTT	CASSYPGDDTQYF
.	TRBV19	.	TRBJ1-1	TGTGCCTCCTCCGACCCGGGGTACGATACTGAAGCTTTCTTT	CASSDPGYDTEAFF
.	TRBV2	once	TRBJ2-1	TGTGCCAGCAGTGTCGACGCCGGGAGCTCCTACAATGAGCAGTTCTTC	CASSVDAGSSYNEQFF
TRBD1	TRBV7-2	.	TRBJ2-2	TGTGCCAGCAGCCGCACAGGGGGCGCGAACACCGGGGAGCTGTTTTTT	CASSRTGGANTGELFF
TRBD2	TRBV2	.	TRBJ2-5	TGTGCCAGCAGTTACAGGACTAGCGGGGTCCAAGAGACCCAGTACTTC	CASSYRTSGVQETQYF
TRBD1	TRBV29-1	once	TRBJ1-1	TGCAGCGGAAACAGGGGTACCGGCGCTTTCTTT	CSGNRGTGAFF
TRBD1	TRBV28	.	TRBJ1-3	TGTGCCAGCAGTTTCTACAGGGGCTCCTCTGGAAACACCATATATTTT	CASSFYRGSSGNTIYF
.	TRBV19	.	TRBJ2-3	TGTGCCAGTAGCGACAGGCACACAGATACGCAGTATTTT	CASSDRHTDTQYF
TRBD1	TRBV7-6	.	TRBJ2-2	TGTGCCAGCAGTCAGACAGGGATTACCGGGGAGCTGTTTTTT	CASSQTGITGELFF
TRBD1	TRBV27	.	TRBJ1-2	TGTGCCAGCAGTTCCCAGGGGGCGGGCTACACCTTC	CASSSQGAGYTF
.	TRBV7-9	.	TRBJ2-2	TGTGCCAGCAGCTTCTGGCCAGCGGGGAACACCGGGGAGCTGTTTTTT	CASSFWPAGNTGELFF
.	TRBV7-9	once	TRBJ1-6	TGTGCCAGCAGTCTAAATAATTCACCCCTCCACTTT	CASSLNNSPLHF
.	TRBV28	.	TRBJ2-1	TGTGCCAGCACTCAACAGGGATTCGGCTACAATGAGCAGTTCTTC	CASTQQGFGYNEQFF
TRBD1	TRBV5-1	.	TRBJ2-7	TGCGCCAGCAGCTTGGAACAGGGGGCCTACGAGCAGTACTTC	CASSLEQGAYEQYF
TRBD2	TRBV28	.	TRBJ2-7	TGTGCCAGCAGTTTAAGGGGCGGGGGATACGAGCAGTACTTC	CASSLRGGGYEQYF
.	TRBV6-5	.	TRBJ2-3	TGTGCCAGCAGTTACTTACAGGGCGCAGATACGCAGTATTTT	CASSYLQGADTQYF
.	TRBV7-2	.	TRBJ1-6	TGTGCCAGCAGCCAACCCCCCCCCAGGGACAATAATTCACCCCTCCACTTT	CASSQPPPRDNNSPLHF
TRBD1	TRBV19	.	TRBJ2-7	TGTGCCAGTAGTGTACAGGGGGCCTACGAGCAGTACTTC	CASSVQGAYEQYF
.	TRBV27	.	TRBJ2-6	TGTGCCAGCAGTTTCGAGGGCTTTGGTGGGGCCAACGTCCTGACTTTC	CASSFEGFGGANVLTF
TRBD1	TRBV7-9	.	TRBJ1-4	TGTGCCAGCAGCTTGGCCCAGACAGGGCTACATAATGAAAAACTGTTTTTT	CASSLAQTGLHNEKLFF
TRBD1	TRBV19	.	TRBJ2-3	TGTGCCAGTAGTTTCTTGGGACAGCTTAGCACAGATACGCAGTATTTT	CASSFLGQLSTDTQYF
TRBD1	TRBV7-3	few	TRBJ2-7	TGTGCCAGCAGCTTAGCAGGGGGCCCCTACTCCTACGAGCAGTACTTC	CASSLAGGPYSYEQYF
.	TRBV3-1/TRBV3-2	.	TRBJ2-3	TGTGCCAGCAGCCATCTCGGCGGAGCGGTCCTTACGCAGTATTTT	CASSHLGGAVLTQYF
.	TRBV7-2	.	TRBJ1-5	TGTGCCAGCAGCTACGCGACAGGTTGGAGCAATCAGCCCCAGCATTTT	CASSYATGWSNQPQHF
.	TRBV18	.	TRBJ1-4	TGTGCCAGCTCACCCTCTCCTCCCCGGACAGTCTTTAATGAAAAACTGTTTTTT	CASSPSPPRTVFNEKLFF
TRBD1	TRBV5-4	.	TRBJ2-7	TGTGCCAGCAGCTCTGGGACAGGCGATGGGAAGTGGGAGCAGTACTTC	CASSSGTGDGKWEQYF
.	TRBV28	once	TRBJ1-4	TGTGCCAGCACCCTTACTCTACTCCCGATTAATAATGAAAAACTGTTTTTT	CASTLTLLPINNEKLFF
.	TRBV3-1/TRBV3-2	.	TRBJ1-1	TGTGCCAGCAGCTGGAACACTAGGGGGACTGAAGCTTTCTTT	CASSWNTRGTEAFF
TRBD1	TRBV27	.	TRBJ1-2	TGTGCCAGCAGTACTGACAGGGGGCGGCGCTATGGCTACACCTTC	CASSTDRGRRYGYTF
.	TRBV27	once	TRBJ1-2	TGTGCCAGCAGGCTCGGGCGGGTGGGAGGCTACACCTTC	CASRLGRVGGYTF
TRBD1	TRBV5-1	.	TRBJ2-6	TGCGCCAGCAGCTTCGGGACAGCCTCTGGGGCCAACGTCCTGACTTTC	CASSFGTASGANVLTF
.	TRBV28	.	TRBJ1-2	TGTGCCAGCAGTGGGGCAGGGGTTGGGTATGGCTACACCTTC	CASSGAGVGYGYTF
TRBD1	TRBV4-1	.	TRBJ2-5	TGCGCCAGCAGCCCGGCGGGACAGGAGGAACAAGAGACCCAGTACTTC	CASSPAGQEEQETQYF
TRBD2	TRBV19	.	TRBJ2-5	TGTGCCAGTAGCCCCCCGGGACTAGCGGGGGGGGCCCAGTACTTC	CASSPPGLAGGAQYF
.	TRBV3-1/TRBV3-2	.	TRBJ1-1	TGTGCCAGCAGCGCGGACAGCAACACTGAAGCTTTCTTT	CASSADSNTEAFF
.	TRBV5-6	.	TRBJ1-1	TGTGCCAGCAGCTGGGGGCTAACCCTCAGGGGCACTGAAGCTTTCTTT	CASSWGLTLRGTEAFF